This T cell receptor (beta chain) emerged from a study of T cell changes during pregnancy in multiple sclerosis. Profiling relied on immunoSEQ multiplex PCR, and the TCRdb table lists in-frame clones only, not all of them. There are 78,000 or so clones in the sample; 90% to 95% occur only once, and about 0.45% lies in the top ten. This specimen was CD4+ T cells from peripheral blood mononuclear cells, taken before pregnancy. This clonotype was obtained from a female donor with multiple sclerosis, enrolled in a pregnancy study.

The CDR3 nucleotides are TGTGCCAGCAGCTTGGCGTTGACAGCCCTGGGGAGGGGCACTGAAGCTTTCTTT. The encoded protein is CASSLALTALGRGTEAFF. The genes are TRBV5-8 and TRBJ1-1, with D possibly being TRBD1 (5 bases). The germline V gene encodes CDR1 SGHTS and CDR2 YDEGEE. V gave up 0 bases and J gave up 4 bases, with 22 bases separating them. The CDR3 extends over 18 amino acids.